Shown below are 5 T cell receptor beta chains from a single sample sequenced in a study of cytomegalovirus exposure and HLA in healthy donors. PCR used 60 Vbeta primers and 13 Jbeta primers. Here immunoSEQ multiplex PCR was the method, and the copy in TCRdb shows in-frame clones only, minus some. Of about 100,000 clones in the sample, around 80% are singletons; the top ten hold approximately 3.7%. Sequencing was carried out using PBMCs. Every receptor here comes from a female donor in good health and CMV-seropositive.

This clone was observed a single time. This chain joins TRBV9 and TRBJ2-2; the match to TRBD1 covers 7 bases. V lost 3 bases to trimming and J lost 5 bases; unmatched junction nucleotides: 7. Germline lookup yields CDR1 SGDLS and CDR2 YYNGEE. The length of the CDR3 is 15 residues. The CDR3: CASSAQGSWTGELFF. The DNA for the CDR3 is TGTGCCAGCAGCGCACAGGGGAGTTGGACCGGGGAGCTGTTTTTT. Combining the CDR3 with reference TRBV9 and TRBJ2-2 gives the whole variable domain DSGVTQTPKHLITATGQRVTLRCSPRSGDLSVYWYQQSLDQGLQFLIQYYNGEERAKGNILERFSAQQFPDLHSELNLSSLELGDSALYFCASSAQGSWTGELFFGEGSRLTVL.

The genes are TRBV7-2 and TRBJ2-1, with 12 bases aligning to TRBD2. V gave up 1 base and J gave up 10 bases; unmatched junction bases: 8. The CDR3 covers 16 residues. Germline CDR1 SGHTA, CDR2 FQGNSA. This CDR3 reads CASSLVSSGRDREQFF. The CDR3 DNA sequence: TGTGCCAGCAGCTTAGTTTCTAGCGGGAGGGATCGCGAGCAGTTCTTC.

V gene TRBV7-2 combines with J gene TRBJ2-6, with TRBD1 identical over 8 bases. The CDR3 covers 19 residues. Germline CDR1 SGHTA, CDR2 FQGNSA. V was pared by 3 bases and J by 0 bases, with 10 bases of the junction left unmatched. CDR3 loop: CASSFGVGQGSSGANVLTF. CDR3 bases: TGTGCCAGCAGCTTCGGTGTCGGACAGGGTAGCTCTGGGGCCAACGTCCTGACTTTC. Full variable domain (missing parts from reference TRBV7-2 and TRBJ2-6): GAGVSQSPSNKVTEKGKDVELRCDPISGHTALYWYRQSLGQGLEFLIYFQGNSAPDKSGLPSDRFSAERTGGSVSTLTIQRTQQEDSAVYLCASSFGVGQGSSGANVLTFGAGSRLTVL.

This chain connects TRBV7-8 to TRBJ2-2; 8 nucleotides align to TRBD2. V lost 5 bases and J lost 5; bases outside the gene matches: 13. The V gene's germline CDR1 is SGHVS and CDR2 FQNEAQ. The CDR3 extends over 17 amino acids. DNA for the CDR3: TGTGCCAGCAGCCACACAAGCGGGAGTCGGGGGACCGGGGAGCTGTTTTTT. Protein sequence: CASSHTSGSRGTGELFF.

This rearrangement joins TRBV4-1 to TRBJ2-7; 9 positions agree with TRBD2. V trimming: 1 base; J trimming: 0 bases; junction bases outside the gene matches: 13. The CDR3 extends over 19 amino acids. Germline CDR1 is MGHRA and CDR2 is YSYEKL. The CDR3 DNA reads TGCGCCAGCAGCCAAGTGCGTTTCCTAGCGGGAAGGAGCTCCTACGAGCAGTACTTC. Protein: CASSQVRFLAGRSSYEQYF.